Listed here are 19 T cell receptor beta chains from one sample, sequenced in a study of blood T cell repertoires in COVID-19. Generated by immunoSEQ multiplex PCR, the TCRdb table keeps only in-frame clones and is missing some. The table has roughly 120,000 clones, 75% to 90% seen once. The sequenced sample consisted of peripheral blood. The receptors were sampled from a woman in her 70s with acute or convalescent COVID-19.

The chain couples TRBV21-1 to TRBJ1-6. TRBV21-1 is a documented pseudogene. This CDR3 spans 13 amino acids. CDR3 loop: CASLSWGGSPLHF. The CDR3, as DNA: TGTGCCAGCCTATCATGGGGGGGTTCACCCCTCCACTTT.

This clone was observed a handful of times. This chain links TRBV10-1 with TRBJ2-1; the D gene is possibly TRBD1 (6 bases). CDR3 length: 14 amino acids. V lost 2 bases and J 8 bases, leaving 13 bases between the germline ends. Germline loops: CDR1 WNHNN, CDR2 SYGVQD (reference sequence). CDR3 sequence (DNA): TGCGCCAGCAGTGAGGGAGCAGGGGTCGATGAGCAGTTCTTC. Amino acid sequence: CASSEGAGVDEQFF.

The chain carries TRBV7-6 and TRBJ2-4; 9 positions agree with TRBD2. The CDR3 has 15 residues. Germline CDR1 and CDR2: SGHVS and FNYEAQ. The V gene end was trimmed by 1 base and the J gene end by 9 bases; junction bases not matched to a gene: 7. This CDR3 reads CASSLVAGGQPIQYF. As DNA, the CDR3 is TGTGCCAGCAGCTTAGTCGCGGGAGGGCAGCCCATTCAGTACTTC. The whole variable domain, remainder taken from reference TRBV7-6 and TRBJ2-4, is GAGVSQSPRYKVTKRGQDVALRCDPISGHVSLYWYRQALGQGPEFLTYFNYEAQQDKSGLPNDRFSAERPEGSISTLTIQRTEQRDSAMYRCASSLVAGGQPIQYFGAGTRLSVL.

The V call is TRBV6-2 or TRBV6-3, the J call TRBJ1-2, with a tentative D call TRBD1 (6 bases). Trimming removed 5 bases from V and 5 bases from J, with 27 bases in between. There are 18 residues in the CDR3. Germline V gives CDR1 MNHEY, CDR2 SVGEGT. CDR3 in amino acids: CASSPDLQGRSGIYGYTF. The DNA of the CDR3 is TGTGCCAGCAGTCCAGACCTGCAGGGGAGAAGTGGAATTTATGGCTACACCTTC.

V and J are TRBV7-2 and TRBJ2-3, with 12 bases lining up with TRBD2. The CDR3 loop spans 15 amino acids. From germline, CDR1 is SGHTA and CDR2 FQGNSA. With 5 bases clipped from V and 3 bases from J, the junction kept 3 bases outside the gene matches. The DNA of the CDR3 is TGTGCCAGCAGCCCGACTAGCGGGAGTACAGATACGCAGTATTTT. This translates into CASSPTSGSTDTQYF. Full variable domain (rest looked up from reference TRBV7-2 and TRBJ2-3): GAGVSQSPSNKVTEKGKDVELRCDPISGHTALYWYRQSLGQGLEFLIYFQGNSAPDKSGLPSDRFSAERTGGSVSTLTIQRTQQEDSAVYLCASSPTSGSTDTQYFGPGTRLTVL.

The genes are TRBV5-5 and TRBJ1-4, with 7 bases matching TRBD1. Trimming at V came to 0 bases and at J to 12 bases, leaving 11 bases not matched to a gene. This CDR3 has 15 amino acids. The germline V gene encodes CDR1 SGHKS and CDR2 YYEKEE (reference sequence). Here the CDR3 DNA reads TGTGCCAGCAGCTTGGGTTTGTCAGACAGGGAAGAACTGTTTTTT. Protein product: CASSLGLSDREELFF.

The CDR3 nucleotides are TGTGCCAGCAGTGAAAGTGGGGGGTGGACTGAAGCTTTCTTT. Amino acids: CASSESGGWTEAFF. The V gene is TRBV25-1, the J gene TRBJ1-1, with D perhaps matching TRBD1 (5 bases). The CDR3 totals 14 residues. Per germline, CDR1 MGHDK and CDR2 SYGVNS. Trimming left V 2 bases short and J 5 bases short, with 12 bases between.

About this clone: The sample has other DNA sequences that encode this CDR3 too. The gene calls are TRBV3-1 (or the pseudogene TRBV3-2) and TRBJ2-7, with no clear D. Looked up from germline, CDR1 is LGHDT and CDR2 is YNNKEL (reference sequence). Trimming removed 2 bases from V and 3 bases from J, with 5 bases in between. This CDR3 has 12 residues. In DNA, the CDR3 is TGTGCCAGCAGCCAAACTGGCTACGAGCAGTACTTC. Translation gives CASSQTGYEQYF.

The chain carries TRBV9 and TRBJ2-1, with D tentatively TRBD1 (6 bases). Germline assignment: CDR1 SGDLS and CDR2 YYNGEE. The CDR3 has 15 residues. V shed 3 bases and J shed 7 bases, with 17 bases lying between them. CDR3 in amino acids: CASSARQALGNEQFF. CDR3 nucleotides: TGTGCCAGCAGCGCTCGACAGGCCCTCGGGAATGAGCAGTTCTTC.

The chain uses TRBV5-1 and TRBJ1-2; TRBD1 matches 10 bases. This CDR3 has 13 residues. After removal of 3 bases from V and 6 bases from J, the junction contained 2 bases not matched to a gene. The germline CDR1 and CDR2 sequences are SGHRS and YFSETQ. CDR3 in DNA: TGCGCCAGCAGCTCCGGGACAGGGGATGGCTACACCTTC. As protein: CASSSGTGDGYTF.

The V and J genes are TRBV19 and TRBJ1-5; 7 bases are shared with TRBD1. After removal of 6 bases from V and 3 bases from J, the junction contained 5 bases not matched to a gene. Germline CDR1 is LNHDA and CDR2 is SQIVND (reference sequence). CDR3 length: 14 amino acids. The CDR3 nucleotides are TGTGCCAGTAGGTCTACAGGGGACAATCAGCCCCAGCATTTT. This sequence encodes CASRSTGDNQPQHF. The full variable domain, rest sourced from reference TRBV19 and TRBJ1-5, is DGGITQSPKYLFRKEGQNVTLSCEQNLNHDAMYWYRQDPGQGLRLIYYSQIVNDFQKGDIAEGYSVSREKKESFPLTVTSAQKNPTAFYLCASRSTGDNQPQHFGDGTRLSIL.

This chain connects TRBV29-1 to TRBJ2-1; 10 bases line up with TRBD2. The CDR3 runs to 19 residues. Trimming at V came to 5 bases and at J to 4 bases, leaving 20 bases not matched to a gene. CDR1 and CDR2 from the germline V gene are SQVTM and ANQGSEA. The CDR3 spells CSVKTGTSLAGASYNEQFF. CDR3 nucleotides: TGCAGCGTTAAGACCGGGACATCTCTAGCGGGAGCTTCTTACAATGAGCAGTTCTTC.

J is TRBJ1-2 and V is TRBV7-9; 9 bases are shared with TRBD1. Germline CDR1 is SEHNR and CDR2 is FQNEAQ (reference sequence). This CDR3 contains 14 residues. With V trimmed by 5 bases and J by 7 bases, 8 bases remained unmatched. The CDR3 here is CASSVYRGLGGYTF. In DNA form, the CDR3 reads TGTGCCAGCAGCGTTTACAGGGGGCTCGGTGGCTACACCTTC.

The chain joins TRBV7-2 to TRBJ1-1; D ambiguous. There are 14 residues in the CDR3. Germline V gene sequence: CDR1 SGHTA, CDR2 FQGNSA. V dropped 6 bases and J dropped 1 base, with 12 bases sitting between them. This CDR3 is CASRPGYSNTEAFF. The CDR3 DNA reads TGTGCCAGCAGACCGGGATATTCGAACACTGAAGCTTTCTTT.

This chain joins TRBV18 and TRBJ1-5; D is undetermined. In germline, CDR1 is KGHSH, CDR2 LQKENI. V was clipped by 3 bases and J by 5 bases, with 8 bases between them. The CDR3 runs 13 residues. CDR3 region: CASSPALDQPQHF. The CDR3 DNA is TGTGCCAGCTCACCGGCCCTTGATCAGCCCCAGCATTTT. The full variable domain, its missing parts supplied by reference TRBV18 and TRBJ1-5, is NAGVMQNPRHLVRRRGQEARLRCSPMKGHSHVYWYRQLPEEGLKFMVYLQKENIIDESGMPKERFSAEFPKEGPSILRIQQVVRGDSAAYFCASSPALDQPQHFGDGTRLSIL.

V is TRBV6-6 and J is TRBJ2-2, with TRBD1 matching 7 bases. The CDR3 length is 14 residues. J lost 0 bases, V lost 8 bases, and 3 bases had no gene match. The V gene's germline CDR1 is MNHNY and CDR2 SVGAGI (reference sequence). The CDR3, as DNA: TGTGCCAGCCGTGGACAGGCGAACACCGGGGAGCTGTTTTTT. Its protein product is CASRGQANTGELFF.

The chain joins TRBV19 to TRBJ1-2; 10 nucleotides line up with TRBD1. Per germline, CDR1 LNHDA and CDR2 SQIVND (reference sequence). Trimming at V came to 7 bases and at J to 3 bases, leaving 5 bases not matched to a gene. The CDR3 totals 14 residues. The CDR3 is CASNDRGRDYGYTF. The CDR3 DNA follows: TGTGCCAGTAACGACAGGGGGCGAGACTATGGCTACACCTTC.

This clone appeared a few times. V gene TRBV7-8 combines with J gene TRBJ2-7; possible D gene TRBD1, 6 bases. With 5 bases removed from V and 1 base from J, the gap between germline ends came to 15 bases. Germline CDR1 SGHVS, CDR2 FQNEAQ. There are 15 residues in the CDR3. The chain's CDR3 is CASSVGADLSYEQYF. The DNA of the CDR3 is TGTGCCAGCAGCGTGGGGGCGGACCTATCCTACGAGCAGTACTTC.

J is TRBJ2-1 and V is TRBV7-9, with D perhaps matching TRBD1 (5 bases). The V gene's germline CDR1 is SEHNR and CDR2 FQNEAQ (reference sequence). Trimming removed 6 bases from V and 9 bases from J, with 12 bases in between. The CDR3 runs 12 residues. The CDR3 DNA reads TGTGCCAGCAGACCTCAGGGCGGTGAGCAGTTCTTC. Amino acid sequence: CASRPQGGEQFF. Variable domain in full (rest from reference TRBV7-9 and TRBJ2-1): DTGVSQNPRHKITKRGQNVTFRCDPISEHNRLYWYRQTLGQGPEFLTYFQNEAQLEKSRLLSDRFSAERPKGSFSTLEIQRTEQGDSAMYLCASRPQGGEQFFGPGTRLTVL.